Below are 7 T cell receptor beta chains sequenced from a single sample in a study of T-cell memory formation after mild COVID-19. TCRdb re-analysed the 5' RACE reads in MiXCR, keeping a single row per CDR3 protein. The sample gives approximately 500,000 distinct CDR3 sequences, around 27% of which show up once; approximately 12% is in the top ten. The sequenced material came from PBMCs or a T cell subset sorted from them (not recorded which). These receptors were obtained from an adult woman who had mild COVID-19 (a few samples of this study predate the infection). Cell type and time point are not known.

This clonotype was counted a few times. The V and J genes are TRBV25-1 and TRBJ2-1; 13 bases are a match to TRBD2. The CDR3 spans 17 residues. The J segment lost 7 bases and the V segment lost 3 bases, leaving 9 bases of the junction unmatched. CDR1 is MGHDK, CDR2 SYGVNS, per germline. The CDR3 nucleotides are TGTGCCAGCAGTGATCGTATCGGACTAGCGGGAGTAAATGAGCAGTTCTTC. Translated: CASSDRIGLAGVNEQFF.

V usage is TRBV10-3 and J usage is TRBJ2-3; D is possibly TRBD1 (5 bases). Germline lookup yields CDR1 ENHRY and CDR2 SYGVKD. V lost 1 base and J lost 5, with 7 bases in between. The CDR3 covers 13 residues. The CDR3 nucleotides read TGTGCCATCAGTGAGTTCCAGGGAGATACGCAGTATTTT. Amino acids: CAISEFQGDTQYF.

This clonotype has only a few counts. The chain is built from TRBV19 and TRBJ1-6; 8 bases are shared with TRBD1. V shed 5 bases, J shed 10 bases, and the junction held 10 bases outside the gene matches. CDR3 size: 15 residues. Germline V gene data show CDR1 as LNHDA and CDR2 as SQIVND (reference sequence). The DNA of the CDR3 is TGTGCCAGTAGTTTCTCGACAGGGGAAGGGTCACCCCTCCACTTT. As protein: CASSFSTGEGSPLHF.

The chain recombines TRBV12-3 or TRBV12-4 with TRBJ2-2, with D unclear. The CDR3 contains 13 residues. Trimming cost V 3 bases and J 6 bases, with 8 bases left between them. CDR3 region: CASSFSPPGELFF. The CDR3, as DNA: TGTGCCAGCAGTTTTAGCCCCCCCGGGGAGCTGTTTTTT.

This chain connects TRBV30 to TRBJ2-3; D is unclear. Germline CDR1 is GTSNPN and CDR2 is SVGIG (reference sequence). Trimming pared 2 bases from V and 3 bases from J, leaving 6 bases between. The CDR3 consists of 12 residues. The DNA for the CDR3 is TGTGCCTGGAGTCTGCGGACAGATACGCAGTATTTT. This translates into CAWSLRTDTQYF.

This clonotype was seen only a few times. The chain recombines TRBV20-1 with TRBJ1-2; D not resolved. The V gene's germline CDR1 is DFQATT and CDR2 SNEGSKA (reference sequence). V was cut by 2 bases and J by 4 bases, with 8 bases left in between. The CDR3 loop spans 12 amino acids. CDR3 protein: CSARWASYGYTF. As DNA, the CDR3 is TGCAGTGCTAGATGGGCCTCCTATGGCTACACCTTC.

The chain employs TRBV27 and TRBJ1-6; 8 bases agree with TRBD1. Germline V gene lookup returns CDR1 MNHEY and CDR2 SMNVEV (reference sequence). Germline trimming cut 2 bases from V and 7 bases from J; bases unmatched to any gene: 7. The CDR3 has 16 amino acids. As DNA, the CDR3 is TGTGCCAGCAGTTTAGGCAGGGGGCTGAAGAATTCACCCCTCCACTTT. Protein sequence: CASSLGRGLKNSPLHF.